This T cell receptor beta chain was found in a study of blood T cell repertoires in COVID-19. Study details: Acute and convalescent COVID-19 specimens originated in the United States, Italy and Spain.

To note about this clone: One junction end disagrees with the germline gene, perhaps due to a read error.

Germline CDR1 reads MNHEY; CDR2 reads SVGEGT. The CDR3 is made up of 11 amino acids. Per the authors' pipeline: Counts of nucleated cells, estimated from reference gene primer amplification, were obtained. TCRdb's copy holds only in-frame clones and misses some; the assay was immunoSEQ multiplex PCR. That table is the source of V, J and clone size, and D and trimming were worked out from the DNA. The sample carries 20,000 to 30,000 clones, 82% recorded once. The chain combines TRBV6-2 or TRBV6-3 with TRBJ2-3, with 8 bases identical to TRBD2. Input material: peripheral blood. The TCR sequence derives from a human donor in a cohort sampled during active COVID-19. CDR3 amino acids: CAGSRGRTQYF. The CDR3 region has the DNA TGTGCCGGCAGCCGCGGGAGGACGCAGTATTTT.